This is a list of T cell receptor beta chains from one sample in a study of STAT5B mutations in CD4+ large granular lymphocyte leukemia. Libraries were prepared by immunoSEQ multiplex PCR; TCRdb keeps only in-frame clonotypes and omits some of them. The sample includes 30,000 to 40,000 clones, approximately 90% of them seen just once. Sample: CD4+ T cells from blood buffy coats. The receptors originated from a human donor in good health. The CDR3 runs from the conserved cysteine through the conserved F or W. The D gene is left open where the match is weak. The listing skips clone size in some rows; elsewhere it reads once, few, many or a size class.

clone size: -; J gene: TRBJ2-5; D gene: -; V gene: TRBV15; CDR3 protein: CATSLAEGAWETQYF; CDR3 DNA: TGTGCCACCAGTCTAGCGGAGGGGGCGTGGGAGACCCAGTACTTC
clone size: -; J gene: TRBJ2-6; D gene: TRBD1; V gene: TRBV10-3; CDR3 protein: CAISESGTGAHSGANVLTF; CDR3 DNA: TGTGCCATCAGTGAGTCGGGGACAGGGGCCCACTCTGGGGCCAACGTCCTGACTTTC
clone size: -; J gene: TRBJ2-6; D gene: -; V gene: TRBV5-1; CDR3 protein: CASGTQGSGANVLTF; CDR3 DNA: TGCGCCAGCGGCACCCAGGGATCTGGGGCCAACGTCCTGACTTTC
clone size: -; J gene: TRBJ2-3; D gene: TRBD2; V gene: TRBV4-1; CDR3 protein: CASSQDISREATDTQYF; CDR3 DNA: TGCGCCAGCAGCCAAGATATTTCGCGGGAGGCCACAGATACGCAGTATTTT
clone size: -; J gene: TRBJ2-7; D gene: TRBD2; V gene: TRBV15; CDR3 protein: CATSRELAGGRREQYF; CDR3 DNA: TGTGCCACCAGCAGGGAACTAGCGGGAGGGAGGCGCGAGCAGTACTTC
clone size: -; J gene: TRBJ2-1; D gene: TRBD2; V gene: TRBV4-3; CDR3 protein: CASSQGGGSTYNEQFF; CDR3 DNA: TGCGCCAGCAGCCAAGGGGGGGGGTCAACCTACAATGAGCAGTTCTTC
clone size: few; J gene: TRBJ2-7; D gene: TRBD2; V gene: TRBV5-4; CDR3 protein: CASSLPASGRNEQYF; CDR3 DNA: TGTGCCAGCAGCCTCCCGGCCAGCGGGAGAAACGAGCAGTACTTC
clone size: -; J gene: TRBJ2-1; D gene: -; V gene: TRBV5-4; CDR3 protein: CASSLGGGPYNEQFF; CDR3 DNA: TGTGCCAGCAGCCTTGGGGGGGGCCCCTACAATGAGCAGTTCTTC
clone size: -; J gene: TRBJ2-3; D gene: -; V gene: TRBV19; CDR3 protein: CASSAQDTDTQYF; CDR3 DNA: TGTGCCAGTAGTGCGCAGGACACAGATACGCAGTATTTT
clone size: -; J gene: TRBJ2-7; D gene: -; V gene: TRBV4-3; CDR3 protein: CASSQEVGGGGYEQYF; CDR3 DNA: TGCGCCAGCAGCCAAGAAGTAGGGGGGGGAGGCTACGAGCAGTACTTC
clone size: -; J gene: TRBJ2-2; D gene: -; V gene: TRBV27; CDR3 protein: CASRRTRLGKDGELFF; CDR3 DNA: TGTGCCAGCAGAAGGACTCGCTTAGGAAAGGACGGGGAGCTGTTTTTT
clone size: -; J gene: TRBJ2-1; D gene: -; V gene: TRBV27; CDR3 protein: CASSLVNGEQFF; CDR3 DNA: TGTGCCAGCAGTTTGGTGAACGGCGAGCAGTTCTTC
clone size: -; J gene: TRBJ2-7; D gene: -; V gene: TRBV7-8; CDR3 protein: CASSPNYEQYF; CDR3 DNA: TGTGCCAGCAGCCCGAATTACGAGCAGTACTTC
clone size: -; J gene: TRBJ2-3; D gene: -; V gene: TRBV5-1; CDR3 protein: CASSSGPADTQYF; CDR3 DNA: TGCGCCAGCAGCTCCGGGCCCGCAGATACGCAGTATTTT
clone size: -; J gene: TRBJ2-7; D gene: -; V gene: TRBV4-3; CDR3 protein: CASSQEKVYEQYF; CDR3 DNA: TGCGCCAGCAGCCAAGAAAAGGTTTACGAGCAGTACTTC
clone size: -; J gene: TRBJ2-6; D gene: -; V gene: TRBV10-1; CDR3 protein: CASRLPSSGANVLTF; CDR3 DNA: TGCGCCAGCAGACTTCCCAGCTCTGGGGCCAACGTCCTGACTTTC
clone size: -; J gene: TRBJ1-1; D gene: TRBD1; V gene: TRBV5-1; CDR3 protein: CASSLPQGADTEAFF; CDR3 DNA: TGCGCCAGCAGCTTACCCCAGGGGGCGGACACTGAAGCTTTCTTT
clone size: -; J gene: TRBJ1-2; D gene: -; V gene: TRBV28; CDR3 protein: CASSSVAYGYTF; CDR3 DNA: TGTGCCAGCAGTTCCGTGGCCTATGGCTACACCTTC
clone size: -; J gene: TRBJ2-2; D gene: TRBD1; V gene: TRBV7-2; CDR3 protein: CASSLVGQGNTGELFF; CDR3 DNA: TGTGCCAGCAGCTTAGTTGGACAGGGGAACACCGGGGAGCTGTTTTTT
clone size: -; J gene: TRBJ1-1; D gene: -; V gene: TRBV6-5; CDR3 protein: CASRRQRLNTEAFF; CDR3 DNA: TGTGCCAGCAGGAGACAGAGATTGAACACTGAAGCTTTCTTT
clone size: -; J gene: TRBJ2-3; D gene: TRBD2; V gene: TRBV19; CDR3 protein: CASSGLISGSTDTQYF; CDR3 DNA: TGTGCCAGTAGTGGTTTGATTAGCGGGAGTACAGATACGCAGTATTTT
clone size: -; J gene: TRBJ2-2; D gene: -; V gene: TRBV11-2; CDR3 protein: CASSFLRGITNTGELFF; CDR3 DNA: TGTGCCAGCAGCTTTCTTCGCGGGATAACGAACACCGGGGAGCTGTTTTTT
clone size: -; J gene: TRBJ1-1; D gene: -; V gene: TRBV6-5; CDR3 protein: CASRRTERGTEAFF; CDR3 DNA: TGTGCCAGCAGGAGGACAGAAAGAGGCACTGAAGCTTTCTTT
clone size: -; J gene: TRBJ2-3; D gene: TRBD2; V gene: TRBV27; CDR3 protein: CASSLSGTIYTDTQYF; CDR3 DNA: TGTGCCAGCAGTTTATCCGGGACTATATACACAGATACGCAGTATTTT
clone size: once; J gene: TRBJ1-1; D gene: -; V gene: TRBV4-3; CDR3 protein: CASSQPNRGGEAFF; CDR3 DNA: TGCGCCAGCAGCCAACCGAACCGGGGAGGTGAAGCTTTCTTT
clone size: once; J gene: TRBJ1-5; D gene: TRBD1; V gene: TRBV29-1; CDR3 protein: CSVQRQGRNQPQHF; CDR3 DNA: TGCAGCGTCCAAAGACAGGGTAGAAATCAGCCCCAGCATTTT
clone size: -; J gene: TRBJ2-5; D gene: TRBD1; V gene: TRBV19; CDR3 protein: CASSIGQGRRSKETQYF; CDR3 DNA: TGTGCCAGTAGTATAGGACAGGGCCGGCGCTCTAAGGAGACCCAGTACTTC
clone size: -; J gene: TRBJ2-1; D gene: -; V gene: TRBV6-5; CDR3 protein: CASRWRDRSYNEQFF; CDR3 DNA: TGTGCCAGCAGATGGCGGGACAGATCCTACAATGAGCAGTTCTTC